A single sample is the source of the 27 T cell receptor beta chains below, sequenced in a study of shared clonotypes between healthy human individuals. Libraries were prepared by immunoSEQ multiplex PCR; TCRdb keeps only in-frame clonotypes and omits some of them. Here the sample spans around 1.4 million clones, roughly 98.5% being singletons. The sequenced sample was naive CD4+ T cells sorted from blood. The subset was: CD45RA+ positively selected. The source of these receptors is a man aged 25-45 years in good health.

This sequence joins TRBV19 and TRBJ1-2; 8 bases map to TRBD1. The germline V gene encodes CDR1 LNHDA and CDR2 SQIVND (reference sequence). Trimming cost V 5 bases and J 2 bases; bases outside gene matches: 4. The CDR3 sequence is 14 residues long. CDR3 nucleotides: TGTGCCAGTAGTCCGACAGGGGCGAACTATGGCTACACCTTC. It is translated as CASSPTGANYGYTF.

The gene calls are TRBV30 and TRBJ1-2, with 7 nucleotides matching TRBD1. The germline gives CDR1 GTSNPN, CDR2 SVGIG (reference sequence). There are 12 residues in the CDR3. With 6 bases clipped from V and 3 bases from J, the junction kept 4 bases outside the gene matches. The CDR3 DNA is TGTGCCTGTCAGGGGGGGGACTATGGCTACACCTTC. It is translated as CACQGGDYGYTF.

This sequence joins TRBV7-2 and TRBJ2-7; TRBD1 or TRBD2 may be the D gene (7 bases each). V shed 7 bases and J shed 9 bases, with 19 bases lying between them. The CDR3 length is 13 residues. Germline-derived CDR1 and CDR2 are SGHTA and FQGNSA. In DNA, the CDR3 is TGTGCCAGCACCGGGACTACCAGGGGGTGGCAGTACTTC. This encodes CASTGTTRGWQYF.

The V and J genes are TRBV18 and TRBJ2-3; 12 nucleotides align to TRBD2. Trimming removed 3 bases from V and 3 bases from J; junction bases left unmatched: 25. Germline-derived CDR1 and CDR2 are KGHSH and LQKENI. The CDR3 length is 23 residues. The CDR3 nucleotides are TGTGCCAGCTCACCCCGGACAGGGGGGACTAGCGGGCTCATGGGGTCGGTGACAGATACGCAGTATTTT. Protein sequence: CASSPRTGGTSGLMGSVTDTQYF.

The genes are TRBV6-6 and TRBJ1-5; D is undetermined. The CDR3 is 13 amino acids. The V gene's germline CDR1 is MNHNY and CDR2 SVGAGI (reference sequence). V dropped 8 bases and J dropped 5 bases, with 13 bases sitting between them. The CDR3 region has the DNA TGTGCCAGCTGCCTTGGGGATCATCAGCCCCAGCATTTT. It specifies CASCLGDHQPQHF.

The rearrangement uses TRBV28 and TRBJ1-2; D unresolved. Germline assignment: CDR1 MDHEN and CDR2 SYDVKM. Deletions cut 3 bases from V and 6 bases from J, with 14 bases between. This CDR3 contains 14 residues. The CDR3 loop is CASSFSRFLDGYTF. CDR3 DNA sequence: TGTGCCAGCAGTTTCTCTAGGTTTTTAGATGGCTACACCTTC.

The chain joins TRBV25-1 to TRBJ2-1; 9 positions agree with TRBD2. The ends lost 10 bases at V and 2 bases at J; junction bases unmatched: 12. This CDR3 has 16 amino acids. Germline CDR1 and CDR2: MGHDK and SYGVNS. Here the CDR3 DNA reads TGTGCCACAGACAACTCCGGGACTAGCCCCTACAATGAGCAGTTCTTC. Translated, it gives CATDNSGTSPYNEQFF.

The chain employs TRBV18 and TRBJ2-5; D gene uncertain. CDR3 length equals 15 residues. CDR1 KGHSH and CDR2 LQKENI come from the germline V gene. V lost 1 base, J lost 0 bases, and 9 bases lay in between. The DNA for the CDR3 is TGTGCCAGCTCACCACGCCAGGCAAACCAAGAGACCCAGTACTTC. This translates into CASSPRQANQETQYF. Combining the CDR3 with reference TRBV18 and TRBJ2-5 gives the whole variable domain NAGVMQNPRHLVRRRGQEARLRCSPMKGHSHVYWYRQLPEEGLKFMVYLQKENIIDESGMPKERFSAEFPKEGPSILRIQQVVRGDSAAYFCASSPRQANQETQYFGPGTRLLVL.

This clone was observed a single time. V gene TRBV10-3 combines with J gene TRBJ2-1; 7 bases match TRBD2. CDR1 is ENHRY and CDR2 is SYGVKD in the germline V gene. This CDR3 contains 12 residues. V dropped 10 bases and J dropped 4; count of bases not matched to a gene: 4. The CDR3 coding sequence is TGTGCCACCCTAGCGGAGTACAATGAGCAGTTCTTC. Its protein is CATLAEYNEQFF.

The chain uses TRBV7-2 and TRBJ1-4; no definite D call. Germline loops: CDR1 SGHTA, CDR2 FQGNSA. V was pared by 1 base and J by 8 bases, with 14 bases between. This CDR3 comprises 15 residues. For the CDR3, the DNA is TGTGCCAGCAGCTTAGTGTGGGCCGCGGGCGAAAAACTGTTTTTT. It translates to CASSLVWAAGEKLFF.

The chain is built from TRBV30 and TRBJ1-3, with D possibly being TRBD1 (6 bases). Germline loops: CDR1 GTSNPN, CDR2 SVGIG (reference sequence). Between the trimmed V and J ends, which lost 5 bases and 0 bases, there was a span of 11 bases. The CDR3 has 14 amino acids. In DNA form, the CDR3 reads TGTGCCTGGGGCCCAGGGGACTCTGGAAACACCATATATTTT. The encoded protein is CAWGPGDSGNTIYF.

The V call is TRBV5-6, the J call TRBJ2-5; the match to TRBD1 covers 7 bases. CDR1 SGHDT and CDR2 YYEEEE come from the germline V gene. The J segment lost 1 base and the V segment lost 1 base, leaving 4 bases of the junction unmatched. The CDR3 spans 15 residues. The CDR3 sequence is CASSLFHRGQETQYF. CDR3 nucleotide sequence: TGTGCCAGCAGCTTGTTCCACAGGGGCCAAGAGACCCAGTACTTC.

The rearrangement links TRBV9 to TRBJ2-3; the match to TRBD2 covers 11 bases. The germline V gene encodes CDR1 SGDLS and CDR2 YYNGEE. The CDR3 sequence is 17 residues long. The V and J ends lost 3 bases and 2 bases, in that order; junction bases with no gene match: 8. Here the CDR3 DNA reads TGTGCCAGCAGCGCTCCGCTAGCGGGAGGTCACACAGATACGCAGTATTTT. It translates to CASSAPLAGGHTDTQYF.

The chain employs TRBV28 and TRBJ2-1; 12 nucleotides match TRBD2. V gave up 1 base and J gave up 9 bases; unmatched junction bases: 4. The CDR3 is 15 amino acids. Germline values: CDR1 MDHEN, CDR2 SYDVKM. Here the CDR3 DNA reads TGTGCCAGCAGTTTATCGACTAGCGGGAGAGCTGAGCAGTTCTTC. Translation: CASSLSTSGRAEQFF.

The V call is TRBV5-4, the J call TRBJ2-5; D possibly corresponds to TRBD1 (6 bases). This CDR3 has 13 residues. The ends were cut back, 4 bases at V and 5 bases at J, with 12 bases in the middle. Germline lookup yields CDR1 SGHNT and CDR2 YYREEE (reference sequence). In DNA form, the CDR3 reads TGTGCCAGCAGCAACAGGGTCCAGGAGACCCAGTACTTC. Translation: CASSNRVQETQYF.

The V gene is TRBV7-2, the J gene TRBJ1-5, with 7 positions matching TRBD1. V was pared by 5 bases and J by 2 bases, with 6 bases of the junction left unmatched. The germline gives CDR1 SGHTA, CDR2 FQGNSA. CDR3 size: 15 residues. Here the CDR3 reads CASSTTGDGNQPQHF. The CDR3 coding sequence is TGTGCCAGCAGCACAACAGGGGATGGCAATCAGCCCCAGCATTTT.

The gene calls are TRBV12-2 and TRBJ1-2. TRBV12-2 is deemed a pseudogene. The CDR3 extends over 13 amino acids. CDR3 sequence: CASRSLGSYGYTF. The CDR3 bases are TGTGCAAGTCGCTCCCTGGGTAGCTATGGCTACACCTTC.

This chain joins TRBV28 and TRBJ2-1; weak D call: TRBD2 (5 bases). Trimming removed 6 bases at V and 7 bases at J, with 10 bases between. The CDR3 is 12 residues long. CDR1 and CDR2 from the germline V gene are MDHEN and SYDVKM. The CDR3 DNA sequence: TGTGCCAGCAGCGTGGAGGTGAATGAGCAGTTCTTC. Its translation: CASSVEVNEQFF.

The V call is TRBV14, the J call TRBJ2-3; D is possibly TRBD2 (5 bases). The germline V gene has CDR1 SGHDN and CDR2 FVKESK. This CDR3 region has 15 residues. The ends were cut back, 1 base at V and 5 bases at J, with 13 bases in the middle. The CDR3 sequence is CASSQAGIGVDTQYF. The CDR3 bases are TGTGCCAGCAGCCAAGCCGGGATAGGTGTAGATACGCAGTATTTT.

CDR3 DNA: TGTGCCAGCAGTGATACAGGGGAGCTTTACGAGCAGTACTTC. It yields the protein CASSDTGELYEQYF. The chain is built from TRBV25-1 and TRBJ2-7; 7 nucleotides align to TRBD1. The CDR3 contains 14 residues. Trimming took 3 bases from V and 4 from J; bases not matched to a gene: 6. Germline V gene data show CDR1 as MGHDK and CDR2 as SYGVNS.

This sequence joins TRBV7-9 and TRBJ1-2; 11 nucleotides align to TRBD1. CDR3 size: 15 residues. Germline CDR1 is SEHNR and CDR2 is FQNEAQ (reference sequence). After removal of 5 bases from V and 4 bases from J, the junction contained 6 bases not matched to a gene. The CDR3 sequence is CASSPGQGAGYGYTF. In DNA, the CDR3 is TGTGCCAGCAGCCCTGGACAGGGGGCGGGCTATGGCTACACCTTC.

V is TRBV7-9 and J is TRBJ2-6, with D possibly being TRBD1 (6 bases). Germline CDR1 is SEHNR and CDR2 is FQNEAQ (reference sequence). The ends were cut back, 1 base at V and 2 bases at J, with 9 bases in the middle. CDR3 size: 16 residues. CDR3 protein: CASSLVAGAGANVLTF. The CDR3 nucleotides read TGTGCCAGCAGCTTAGTTGCAGGGGCTGGGGCCAACGTCCTGACTTTC.

V usage is TRBV13 and J usage is TRBJ2-7, with TRBD2 identical over 7 bases. J lost 6 bases, V lost 4 bases, and 3 bases had no gene match. Germline V gives CDR1 PRHDT, CDR2 FYEKMQ (reference sequence). CDR3 length equals 12 residues. The CDR3 sequence is CASSWGGVEQYF. CDR3 sequence (DNA): TGTGCCAGCAGCTGGGGGGGGGTCGAGCAGTACTTC.

The rearrangement joins TRBV5-1 to TRBJ1-2; D unclear. The CDR3 covers 15 residues. Looked up from germline, CDR1 is SGHRS and CDR2 is YFSETQ. V gave up 0 bases and J gave up 4 bases, with 13 bases separating them. CDR3 in amino acids: CASSLVDRELYGYTF. The CDR3 DNA sequence: TGCGCCAGCAGCTTGGTTGACCGAGAACTCTATGGCTACACCTTC.

This clone was counted once. The chain recombines TRBV2 with TRBJ2-7; possible D gene TRBD2, 5 bases. V lost 5 bases to trimming and J lost 3 bases, with 8 bases between them. There are 12 residues in the CDR3. The germline gives CDR1 SNHLY, CDR2 FYNNEI. CDR3 protein: CASSIRGYEQYF. The DNA for the CDR3 is TGTGCCAGCAGTATTCGGGGCTACGAGCAGTACTTC.

V usage is TRBV29-1 and J usage is TRBJ1-5, with 8 positions matching TRBD1. Trimming cost V 4 bases and J 4 bases; bases outside gene matches: 3. This CDR3 has 13 residues. Germline lookup yields CDR1 SQVTM and CDR2 ANQGSEA. The DNA for the CDR3 is TGCAGCGTTGGGACAGGGCGGAATCAGCCCCAGCATTTT. Protein: CSVGTGRNQPQHF.

As for this clone: Other DNA sequences in the same sample also yield this CDR3. The chain carries TRBV9 and TRBJ2-7; TRBD2 aligns across 10 bases. This CDR3 is built from 15 residues. V dropped 0 bases and J dropped 3; count of bases not matched to a gene: 3. Germline CDR1 and CDR2: SGDLS and YYNGEE. In nucleotides, the CDR3 is TGTGCCAGCAGCGTAGGTGGACTAGCGGACTACGAGCAGTACTTC. Protein sequence: CASSVGGLADYEQYF.